This TCR delta chain was documented in a study of γδ T cells in repeated Plasmodium falciparum infection. TCRdb called clones anew from the multiplex PCR reads with CATT. The table lists 55,000 to 70,000 delta-chain clones, around 1.5% of them singletons, with 14% to 15% in the top ten. Flow sorting of PBMC yielded separate Vgamma9/Vdelta2+ and Vdelta2-negative gammadelta T cell populations for bulk repertoire analysis. CDR3 size: 17 residues. Looked up from germline, CDR1 is TSWWSYY and CDR2 is QGS. This clone was seen more than once but under ten times. TCRdb's entry gives the protein of a much larger clone, which mismatches this DNA's translation at residue 14, likely from a read error; the protein reported here is translated from the DNA.

This TCR was recovered from a pool of human donors (malaria-infected and uninfected, not separated). V is TRDV1 and J is TRDJ1, with 8 bases matching TRDD3. The sequenced sample consisted of gamma-delta T cells from blood. CDR3 sequence: CALGWGNTLQYTDQLIF. The CDR3 nucleotides are TGTGCTCTTGGCTGGGGGAACACCCTTCAGTACACCGATCAACTCATCTTT.